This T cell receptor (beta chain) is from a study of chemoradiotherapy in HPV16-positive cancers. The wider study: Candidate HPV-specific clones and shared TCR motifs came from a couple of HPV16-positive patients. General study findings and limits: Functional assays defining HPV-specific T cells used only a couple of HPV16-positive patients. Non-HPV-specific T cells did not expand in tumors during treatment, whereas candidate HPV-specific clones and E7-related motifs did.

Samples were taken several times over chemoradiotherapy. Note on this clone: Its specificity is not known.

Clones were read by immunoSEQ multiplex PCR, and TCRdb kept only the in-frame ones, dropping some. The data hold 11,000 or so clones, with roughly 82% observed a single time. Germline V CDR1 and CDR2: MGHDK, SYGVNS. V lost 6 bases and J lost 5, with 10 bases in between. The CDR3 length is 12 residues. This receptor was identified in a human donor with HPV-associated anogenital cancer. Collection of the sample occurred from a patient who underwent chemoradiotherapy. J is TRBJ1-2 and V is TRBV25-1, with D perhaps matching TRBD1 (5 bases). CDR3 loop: CASRGTPYGYTF. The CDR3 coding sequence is TGTGCCAGCAGGGGGACCCCGTATGGCTACACCTTC.